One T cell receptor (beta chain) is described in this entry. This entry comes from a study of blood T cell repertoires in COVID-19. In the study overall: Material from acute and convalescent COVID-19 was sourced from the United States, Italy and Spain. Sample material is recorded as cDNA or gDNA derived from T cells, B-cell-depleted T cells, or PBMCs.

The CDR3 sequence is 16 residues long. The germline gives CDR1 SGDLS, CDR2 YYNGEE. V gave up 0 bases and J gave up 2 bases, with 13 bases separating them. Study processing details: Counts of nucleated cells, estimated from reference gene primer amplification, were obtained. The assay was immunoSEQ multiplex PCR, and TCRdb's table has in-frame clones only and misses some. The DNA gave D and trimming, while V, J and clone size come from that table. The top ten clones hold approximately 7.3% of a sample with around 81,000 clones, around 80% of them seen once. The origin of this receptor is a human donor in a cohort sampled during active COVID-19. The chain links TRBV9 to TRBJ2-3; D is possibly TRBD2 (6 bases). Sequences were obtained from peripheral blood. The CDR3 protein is CASSVGDGRLTDTQYF. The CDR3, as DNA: TGTGCCAGCAGCGTAGGCGACGGGAGACTCACAGATACGCAGTATTTT.